The 30 T cell receptor beta chains below were found in one sample sequenced in a study of T cells in Graves' hyperthyroidism and ophthalmopathy. RNA transcripts were the template for amplifying TCR beta CDR3 regions. HTBI primers drove first-round RT-PCR of the TCR CDR3. MiXCR was run by TCRdb on the multiplex PCR reads, yielding one entry per CDR3 protein. Found here are 280,000 or so distinct CDR3 sequences, 20% to 25% of them singletons; the top ten hold 25% to 30%. Sequences were obtained from blood. These receptors were collected from a man aged 35-49 years with Graves' hyperthyroidism that later progressed to Graves' ophthalmopathy.

This clonotype has a count of ten or more. V gene TRBV29-1 combines with J gene TRBJ2-7; TRBD1 agrees at 7 bases. This CDR3 is 12 amino acids long. The V segment lost 7 bases and the J segment 3 bases; nucleotides outside the gene matches: 6. CDR1 is SQVTM, CDR2 ANQGSEA, per germline. The CDR3 nucleotides read TGCAGCGCTGGGGACAGCTACTACGAGCAGTACTTC. This gives the protein CSAGDSYYEQYF.

Many counts were recorded for this clonotype. V is TRBV11-2 and J is TRBJ1-1; D gene unclear. Germline V gene lookup returns CDR1 SGHAT and CDR2 FQNNGV. CDR3 length: 14 amino acids. Trimming took 2 bases from V and 9 from J, leaving 16 bases between them. The CDR3 DNA reads as TGTGCCAGCAGCTTAATGATGACCGCCCTTAAAGCTTTCTTT. Amino acids: CASSLMMTALKAFF. The full variable domain, in which reference TRBV11-2 and TRBJ1-1 provide the parts outside the CDR3, is EAGVAQSPRYKIIEKRQSVAFWCNPISGHATLYWYQQILGQGPKLLIQFQNNGVVDDSQLPKDRFSAERLKGVDSTLKIQPAKLEDSAVYLCASSLMMTALKAFFGQGTRLTVV.

This clonotype occurred many times. The rearrangement joins TRBV7-9 to TRBJ1-1, with 9 bases matching TRBD1. This CDR3 spans 15 amino acids. With V trimmed by 5 bases and J by 3 bases, 7 bases remained unmatched. Per germline, CDR1 SEHNR and CDR2 FQNEAQ (reference sequence). As DNA, the CDR3 is TGTGCCAGCAGCCCATCCGGGACAGGGTACACTGAAGCTTTCTTT. Translation: CASSPSGTGYTEAFF.

This sequence joins TRBV5-4 and TRBJ2-7, with TRBD1 matching 8 bases. Germline V gives CDR1 SGHNT, CDR2 YYREEE (reference sequence). The CDR3 consists of 15 residues. The V and J ends lost 2 bases and 0 bases, in that order; junction bases with no gene match: 4. In nucleotides, the CDR3 is TGTGCCAGCAGCTTTCCACAGGGGGTCTCCTACGAGCAGTACTTC. It translates to CASSFPQGVSYEQYF.

Many counts were recorded for this clonotype. This sequence joins TRBV5-1 and TRBJ2-5; tentatively, D is TRBD2 (6 bases). The CDR3 contains 14 residues. The V end was cut by 2 bases, the J end by 4 bases, with 12 bases between. Germline assignment: CDR1 SGHRS and CDR2 YFSETQ. The CDR3 DNA reads TGCGCCAGCAGCTTTACGGGGGTTAGAGAGACCCAGTACTTC. It specifies CASSFTGVRETQYF. The whole variable domain, filled in from reference TRBV5-1 and TRBJ2-5, reads KAGVTQTPRYLIKTRGQQVTLSCSPISGHRSVSWYQQTPGQGLQFLFEYFSETQRNKGNFPGRFSGRQFSNSRSEMNVSTLELGDSALYLCASSFTGVRETQYFGPGTRLLVL.

The sample holds many counts of this clonotype. V is TRBV28 and J is TRBJ1-5; D not certain. V was shortened by 3 bases and J by 9 bases, with 21 bases between the two germline ends. CDR1 and CDR2 from the germline V gene are MDHEN and SYDVKM. This CDR3 contains 16 residues. In DNA form, the CDR3 reads TGTGCCAGCAGTTTCCCCCCGGGGAACCTATTTAGGCCCCAGCATTTT. It is translated as CASSFPPGNLFRPQHF.

This clonotype was observed at least ten times. The chain employs TRBV7-9 and TRBJ2-6, with 8 bases lining up with TRBD2. The germline V gene encodes CDR1 SEHNR and CDR2 FQNEAQ (reference sequence). Losses at the gene ends were 5 bases for V and 1 base for J; bases not matched to a gene: 4. The CDR3 contains 16 residues. CDR3 protein: CASSHGGVSGANVLTF. The CDR3 nucleotides read TGTGCCAGCAGCCACGGGGGGGTTTCTGGGGCCAACGTCCTGACTTTC.

V is TRBV20-1 and J is TRBJ2-5; 11 nucleotides align to TRBD2. Germline V gene lookup returns CDR1 DFQATT and CDR2 SNEGSKA (reference sequence). The junction had 8 bases not matched to a gene; V was cut back by 6 bases and J by 5 bases. The CDR3 spans 14 residues. CDR3 residues: CSARIAGGPETQYF. In DNA, the CDR3 is TGCAGTGCAAGGATAGCGGGAGGGCCGGAGACCCAGTACTTC.

This clonotype was counted at least ten times. The V gene is TRBV12-3 or TRBV12-4, the J gene TRBJ1-5; D might be TRBD1 (5 bases). There are 14 residues in the CDR3. Trimming stripped 3 bases from V and 7 bases from J, with 13 bases between. In DNA form, the CDR3 reads TGTGCCAGCAGTTTGGCAGGGAGCAGCCAGCCCCAGCATTTT. Translating gives CASSLAGSSQPQHF.

The V and J genes are TRBV19 and TRBJ1-1; D ambiguous. Trimming shortened V by 1 base and J by 0 bases, and 12 bases separated the two germline ends. Per germline, CDR1 LNHDA and CDR2 SQIVND (reference sequence). The CDR3 is 16 amino acids. CDR3 in DNA: TGTGCCAGTAGTATAGGAGGAAGGCAAATGAACACTGAAGCTTTCTTT. Translating it yields CASSIGGRQMNTEAFF.

In this sample, this clonotype turned up many times. The V and J genes are TRBV12-3 or TRBV12-4 and TRBJ2-5, with a possible D match to TRBD1 (6 bases). Trimming removed 3 bases at V and 1 base at J, with 12 bases between. The CDR3 consists of 15 residues. The chain's CDR3 is CASSFSGTIQETQYF. The CDR3 DNA reads as TGTGCCAGCAGTTTCTCCGGGACAATCCAAGAGACCCAGTACTTC.

This clonotype was counted at least ten times. The V gene is TRBV30, the J gene TRBJ1-2; perhaps TRBD1 as D (6 bases). V was clipped by 3 bases and J by 2 bases, with 10 bases between them. CDR3 size: 13 residues. The germline gives CDR1 GTSNPN, CDR2 SVGIG (reference sequence). In DNA form, the CDR3 reads TGTGCCTGGAGGGCAGGGGCCAACTATGGCTACACCTTC. Encoded protein: CAWRAGANYGYTF.

This chain uses TRBV20-1 with TRBJ2-7; the D gene could be TRBD1 or TRBD2 (5 bases each). CDR1 DFQATT and CDR2 SNEGSKA come from the germline V gene (reference sequence). The CDR3 loop spans 15 amino acids. Between the trimmed V and J ends, which lost 0 bases and 7 bases, there was a span of 19 bases. In nucleotides, the CDR3 is TGCAGTGCTAGAGATCCGGGGTTGGGGCTTGAGGAGCAGTACTTC. As protein: CSARDPGLGLEEQYF.

This rearrangement joins TRBV11-2 to TRBJ1-1; no firm D call. The CDR3 runs 14 residues. V lost 2 bases to trimming and J lost 0 bases, with 7 bases between them. Germline values: CDR1 SGHAT, CDR2 FQNNGV. The CDR3 loop is CASSLTDLNTEAFF. The DNA of the CDR3 is TGTGCCAGCAGCTTAACAGACCTGAACACTGAAGCTTTCTTT.

The V gene is TRBV7-3, the J gene TRBJ1-1; maybe TRBD1 (6 bases). The CDR3 has 14 residues. The V and J ends lost 2 bases and 5 bases respectively, with 12 bases between them. Germline V gives CDR1 SGHTA, CDR2 FQGTGA. The CDR3, as DNA: TGTGCCAGCAGCTTACCCCGGGGGCGGACTGAAGCTTTCTTT. It codes for CASSLPRGRTEAFF. Filled out from reference TRBV7-3 and TRBJ1-1, the complete variable domain reads GAGVSQTPSNKVTEKGKYVELRCDPISGHTALYWYRQSLGQGPEFLIYFQGTGAADDSGLPNDRFFAVRPEGSVSTLKIQRTERGDSAVYLCASSLPRGRTEAFFGQGTRLTVV.

This clonotype was seen at least ten times. The chain combines TRBV20-1 with TRBJ2-5, with 12 nucleotides matching TRBD2. The CDR3 is 15 residues long. The germline V gene has CDR1 DFQATT and CDR2 SNEGSKA (reference sequence). Trimming at V came to 6 bases and at J to 5 bases, leaving 10 bases not matched to a gene. The CDR3 reads CSAELAGGPGETQYF. CDR3 bases: TGCAGTGCGGAGCTAGCGGGAGGGCCGGGTGAGACCCAGTACTTC.

This clonotype came up many times. This sequence joins TRBV11-3 and TRBJ1-1; D uncertain. There are 14 residues in the CDR3. The germline V gene has CDR1 SGHNT and CDR2 YENEEA. Trimming shortened V by 5 bases and J by 7 bases, and 17 bases separated the two germline ends. CDR3 region: CASSLKRAWGEAFF. In DNA form, the CDR3 reads TGTGCCAGCAGCCTTAAGAGGGCTTGGGGTGAAGCTTTCTTT.

This clonotype was counted once. The V and J genes are TRBV9 and TRBJ1-2; 9 bases are a match to TRBD1. Unmatched junction bases numbered 7, after V lost 0 bases and J lost 4 bases. Germline-derived CDR1 and CDR2 are SGDLS and YYNGEE. The CDR3 is 16 amino acids. CDR3 DNA sequence: TGTGCCAGCAGCGTAGCTGGACAGGGGAGAGGCTATGGCTACACCTTC. Residues: CASSVAGQGRGYGYTF.

A single count supports this clonotype. The V and J genes are TRBV6-1 and TRBJ2-2; 8 bases fit TRBD1. Germline V gives CDR1 MNHNS, CDR2 SASEGT. V dropped 7 bases and J dropped 4; count of bases not matched to a gene: 2. The CDR3 spans 13 residues. The CDR3 spells CASITGGTGELFF. CDR3 DNA: TGTGCCAGCATCACAGGGGGCACCGGGGAGCTGTTTTTT.

The chain uses TRBV6-5 and TRBJ2-3; D unresolved. This CDR3 comprises 12 residues. Trimming removed 2 bases from V and 7 bases from J, with 7 bases in between. The germline CDR1 and CDR2 sequences are MNHEY and SVGAGI. CDR3 protein: CASSYLANTQYF. For the CDR3, the DNA is TGTGCCAGCAGTTACCTCGCAAATACGCAGTATTTT.

At least ten counts were recorded for this clonotype. The chain couples TRBV6-5 to TRBJ1-1; D perhaps matches TRBD1 (5 bases). V lost 7 bases and J 2 bases, leaving 11 bases between the germline ends. This CDR3 is built from 13 residues. The germline gives CDR1 MNHEY, CDR2 SVGAGI. In DNA, the CDR3 is TGTGCCAGCAACAGGATCCTAAACACTGAAGCTTTCTTT. Its protein product is CASNRILNTEAFF.

This rearrangement joins TRBV9 to TRBJ2-5; perhaps D is TRBD1 or TRBD2 (5 bases each). The length of the CDR3 is 12 residues. CDR1 is SGDLS, CDR2 YYNGEE, per germline. The ends were cut back, 8 bases at V and 5 bases at J, with 13 bases in the middle. The CDR3 DNA reads as TGTGCCAGACGGGGCTTCGGGGAGACCCAGTACTTC. Its protein product is CARRGFGETQYF. Drawing the rest from reference TRBV9 and TRBJ2-5, the complete variable domain is DSGVTQTPKHLITATGQRVTLRCSPRSGDLSVYWYQQSLDQGLQFLIQYYNGEERAKGNILERFSAQQFPDLHSELNLSSLELGDSALYFCARRGFGETQYFGPGTRLLVL.

This clonotype was counted ten times or more. The chain recombines TRBV19 with TRBJ2-7, with D tentatively TRBD2 (5 bases). Trimming took 4 bases from V and 4 from J, leaving 17 bases between them. This CDR3 spans 15 amino acids. Germline V gene sequence: CDR1 LNHDA, CDR2 SQIVND (reference sequence). CDR3 nucleotide sequence: TGTGCCAGTAGTAATACAGAGGGTTCCTTATACGAGCAGTACTTC. Residues: CASSNTEGSLYEQYF.

This clonotype has just one count. This rearrangement joins TRBV30 to TRBJ1-6, with a possible D match to TRBD1 (5 bases). The germline gives CDR1 GTSNPN, CDR2 SVGIG (reference sequence). Trimming shortened V by 2 bases and J by 7 bases, and 9 bases separated the two germline ends. The CDR3 covers 13 residues. The CDR3: CAWSSTANSPLHF. The CDR3 DNA sequence: TGTGCCTGGAGTTCGACAGCGAATTCACCCCTCCACTTT.

The table lists this clonotype with a few counts. The chain links TRBV5-1 to TRBJ2-7; 7 nucleotides match TRBD2. The germline CDR1 and CDR2 sequences are SGHRS and YFSETQ. The CDR3 covers 15 residues. Trimming at V came to 4 bases and at J to 1 base, leaving 8 bases not matched to a gene. As DNA, the CDR3 is TGCGCCAGCAGCCCCCTAGCGGAGATTTCCTACGAGCAGTACTTC. It codes for CASSPLAEISYEQYF.

The rearrangement uses TRBV12-3 or TRBV12-4 and TRBJ1-2; tentative D call: TRBD1 (6 bases). The length of the CDR3 is 15 residues. The germline V and J ends were trimmed by 4 bases and 8 bases, with 20 bases remaining between them. CDR3 nucleotide sequence: TGTGCCAGCAGTTCCAAGGGGGAACTGGCTGGCGGCTACACCTTC. Protein sequence: CASSSKGELAGGYTF.

This clonotype showed up many times. This chain joins TRBV4-1 and TRBJ1-5, with TRBD1 identical over 7 bases. The V segment lost 1 base and the J segment 7 bases; nucleotides outside the gene matches: 13. Germline V lookup: CDR1 MGHRA, CDR2 YSYEKL. This CDR3 contains 17 residues. The DNA of the CDR3 is TGCGCCAGCAGCCAAGGGGCAGGGGGGCCGTCGAGGCAGCCCCAGCATTTT. Residues: CASSQGAGGPSRQPQHF.

This clonotype was detected many times. V is TRBV6-2 or TRBV6-3 and J is TRBJ1-1; the D is unclear. Germline-derived CDR1 and CDR2 are MNHEY and SVGEGT. The CDR3 extends over 13 amino acids. V lost 7 bases and J lost 1, with 10 bases in between. This CDR3 is CASNRRSNTEAFF. CDR3 DNA sequence: TGTGCCAGCAACAGAAGATCGAACACTGAAGCTTTCTTT.

This clonotype was observed at least ten times. This chain connects TRBV19 to TRBJ1-2; unclear D gene. CDR3 size: 14 residues. V was shortened by 1 base and J by 7 bases, with 13 bases between the two germline ends. Germline V gene lookup returns CDR1 LNHDA and CDR2 SQIVND (reference sequence). CDR3 DNA sequence: TGTGCCAGTAGTATAGCGTCGGGGAGCGGTGGCTACACCTTC. Amino acids: CASSIASGSGGYTF. The whole variable domain, remainder taken from reference TRBV19 and TRBJ1-2, is DGGITQSPKYLFRKEGQNVTLSCEQNLNHDAMYWYRQDPGQGLRLIYYSQIVNDFQKGDIAEGYSVSREKKESFPLTVTSAQKNPTAFYLCASSIASGSGGYTFGSGTRLTVV.

The J gene is TRBJ1-2, the V gene TRBV5-1; TRBD1 matches 8 bases. The germline V gene encodes CDR1 SGHRS and CDR2 YFSETQ. The CDR3 is made up of 13 amino acids. The ends lost 7 bases at V and 8 bases at J; junction bases unmatched: 10. The CDR3 DNA reads TGCGCCAGCCGACACGATGACAGGGGCGGCTACACCTTC. It is translated as CASRHDDRGGYTF.